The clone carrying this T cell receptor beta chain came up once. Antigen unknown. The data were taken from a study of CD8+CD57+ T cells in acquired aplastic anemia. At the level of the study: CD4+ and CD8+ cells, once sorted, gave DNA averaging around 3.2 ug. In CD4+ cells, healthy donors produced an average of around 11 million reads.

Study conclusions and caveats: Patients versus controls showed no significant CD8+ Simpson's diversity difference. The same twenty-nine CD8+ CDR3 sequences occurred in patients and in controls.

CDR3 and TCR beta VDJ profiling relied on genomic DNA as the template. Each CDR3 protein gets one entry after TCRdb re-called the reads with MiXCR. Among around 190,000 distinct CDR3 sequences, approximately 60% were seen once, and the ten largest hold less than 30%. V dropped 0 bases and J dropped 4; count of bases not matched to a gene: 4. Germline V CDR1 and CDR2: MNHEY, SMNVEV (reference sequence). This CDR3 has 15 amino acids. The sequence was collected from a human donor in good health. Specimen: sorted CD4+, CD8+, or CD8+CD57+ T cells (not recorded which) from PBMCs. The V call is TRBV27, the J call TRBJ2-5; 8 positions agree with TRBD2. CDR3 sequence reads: CASSLSRAGGETQYF. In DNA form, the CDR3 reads TGTGCCAGCAGTTTATCGCGGGCGGGGGGAGAGACCCAGTACTTC.